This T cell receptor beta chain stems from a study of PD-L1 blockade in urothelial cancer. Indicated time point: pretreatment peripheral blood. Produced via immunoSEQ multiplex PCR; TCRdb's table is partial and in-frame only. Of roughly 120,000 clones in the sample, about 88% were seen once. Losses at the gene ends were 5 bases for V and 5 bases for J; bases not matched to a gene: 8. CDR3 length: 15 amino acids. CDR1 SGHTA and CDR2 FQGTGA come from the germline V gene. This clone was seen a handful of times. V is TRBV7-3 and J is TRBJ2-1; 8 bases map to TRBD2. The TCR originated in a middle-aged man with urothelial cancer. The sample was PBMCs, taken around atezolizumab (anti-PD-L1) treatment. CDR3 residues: CASSPHSGENNEQFF. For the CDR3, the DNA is TGTGCCAGCAGCCCCCATAGCGGGGAAAACAATGAGCAGTTCTTC.